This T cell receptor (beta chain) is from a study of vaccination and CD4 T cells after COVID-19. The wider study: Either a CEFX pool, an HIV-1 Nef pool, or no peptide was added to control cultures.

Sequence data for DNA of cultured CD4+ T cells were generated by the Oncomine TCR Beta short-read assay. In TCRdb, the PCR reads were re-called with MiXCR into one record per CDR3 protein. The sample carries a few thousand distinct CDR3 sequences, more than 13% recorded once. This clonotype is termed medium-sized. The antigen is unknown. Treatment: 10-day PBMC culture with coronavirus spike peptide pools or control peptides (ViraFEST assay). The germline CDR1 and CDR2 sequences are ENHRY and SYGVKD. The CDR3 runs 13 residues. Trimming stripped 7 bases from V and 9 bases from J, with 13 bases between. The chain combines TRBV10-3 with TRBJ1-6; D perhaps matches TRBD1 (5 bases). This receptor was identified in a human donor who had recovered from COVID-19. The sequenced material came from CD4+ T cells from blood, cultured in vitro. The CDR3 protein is CAITRDLSSPLHF. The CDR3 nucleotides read TGTGCCATCACGCGGGACTTAAGTTCACCCCTCCACTTT.